The 18 T cell receptor beta chains reported below all come from one sample, sequenced in a study of T cells in tuberculosis. Time point given: new active TB diagnosis, blood taken before or within 7 days of starting treatment. TCRdb's table, derived via immunoSEQ multiplex PCR, lists solely in-frame clones and lacks some. The sample contains 30,000 to 40,000 clones, approximately 94% of which appear only once. The material was PBMCs, obtained at tuberculosis diagnosis. These receptors originate from an adult with tuberculosis.

CDR3 DNA sequence: TGTGCCAGCAGCTTCCTGGGGGCCGGCAGGGGAACAGATACGCAGTATTTT. It encodes CASSFLGAGRGTDTQYF. V usage is TRBV7-9 and J usage is TRBJ2-3; tentatively, D is TRBD1 (6 bases). Trimming removed 3 bases from V and 3 bases from J, with 19 bases in between. Germline V gene sequence: CDR1 SEHNR, CDR2 FQNEAQ (reference sequence). The CDR3 has 17 amino acids.

The chain has TRBV2 and TRBJ2-3; D is unresolved. Trimming removed 3 bases from V and 2 bases from J, with 12 bases in between. This CDR3 comprises 15 residues. The germline V gene has CDR1 SNHLY and CDR2 FYNNEI. The DNA of the CDR3 is TGTGCCAGCAGTGATGAGGAATCGTACACAGATACGCAGTATTTT. This translates into CASSDEESYTDTQYF.

The CDR3 DNA reads TGTGCCAGTACGTTTTTGTCCGGGCCCCAGCATTTT. This sequence encodes CASTFLSGPQHF. The chain uses TRBV19 and TRBJ1-5; D unresolved. Per the germline V gene, CDR1 is LNHDA and CDR2 is SQIVND (reference sequence). V lost 7 bases to trimming and J lost 9 bases, with 13 bases between them. This CDR3 is 12 amino acids long.

CDR3 residues: CASSGRSGETQYF. The CDR3 DNA is TGTGCCAGCAGTGGAAGATCTGGCGAGACCCAGTACTTC. The chain combines TRBV2 with TRBJ2-5; D gene unclear. The germline V and J ends were trimmed by 4 bases and 5 bases, with 11 bases remaining between them. Germline V gives CDR1 SNHLY, CDR2 FYNNEI. The CDR3 runs to 13 residues.

The chain joins TRBV6-1 to TRBJ1-1; no reliable D call. Trimming removed 5 bases at V and 4 bases at J, with 8 bases between. This CDR3 is 12 amino acids long. Germline CDR1 reads MNHNS; CDR2 reads SASEGT. The CDR3 nucleotides read TGTGCCAGCAGTCCCCCGGGCACTGAAGCTTTCTTT. Its translation: CASSPPGTEAFF.

The rearrangement links TRBV9 to TRBJ2-5; tentative D call: TRBD1 (5 bases). The germline V gene encodes CDR1 SGDLS and CDR2 YYNGEE. Trimming stripped 3 bases from V and 4 bases from J, with 13 bases between. This CDR3 comprises 14 residues. The CDR3 nucleotides are TGTGCCAGCAGCGCCTCGTGGGGCCCAGAGACCCAGTACTTC. It yields the protein CASSASWGPETQYF.

The chain carries TRBV30 and TRBJ1-1; 7 nucleotides match TRBD1. The CDR3 covers 15 residues. Germline CDR1 reads GTSNPN; CDR2 reads SVGIG (reference sequence). The trim removed 2 bases at V and 5 bases at J, leaving 11 bases unmatched. CDR3 in amino acids: CAWSPPQGVRTEAFF. DNA of the CDR3: TGTGCCTGGAGTCCCCCTCAGGGGGTAAGGACTGAAGCTTTCTTT.

In its sample, this clone was seen once. The chain combines TRBV27 with TRBJ2-7; 9 nucleotides line up with TRBD1. V gave up 8 bases and J gave up 1 base; unmatched junction bases: 9. This CDR3 spans 15 amino acids. Germline CDR1 and CDR2: MNHEY and SMNVEV (reference sequence). The CDR3 DNA is TGTGCCAGCCGGCCTCTGACAGGGGGATCCTACGAGCAGTACTTC. Translating it yields CASRPLTGGSYEQYF.

The chain employs TRBV10-3 and TRBJ2-5, with TRBD2 matching 11 bases. The CDR3 runs to 19 residues. The germline CDR1 and CDR2 sequences are ENHRY and SYGVKD. The J segment lost 1 base and the V segment lost 3 bases, leaving 13 bases of the junction unmatched. CDR3 DNA: TGTGCCATCAGTGATCGACTAGCGGGGTTGGTACGGGGCCAAGAGACCCAGTACTTC. Translation gives CAISDRLAGLVRGQETQYF.

This chain connects TRBV11-2 to TRBJ2-4; a possible D gene is TRBD2 (6 bases). Trimming shortened V by 3 bases and J by 0 bases, and 15 bases separated the two germline ends. CDR3 length: 17 amino acids. Per the germline V gene, CDR1 is SGHAT and CDR2 is FQNNGV. The CDR3 sequence is CASSFWGGTLAKNIQYF. The CDR3 DNA reads TGTGCCAGCAGCTTCTGGGGCGGGACGCTAGCCAAAAACATTCAGTACTTC.

The CDR3 DNA reads TGTGCCAGCAGCCCAAGCGGAGATGGCTACACCTTC. Translating gives CASSPSGDGYTF. This sequence joins TRBV11-2 and TRBJ1-2, with D uncertain. The CDR3 extends over 12 amino acids. Germline values: CDR1 SGHAT, CDR2 FQNNGV. Trimming took off 5 bases at V and 6 bases at J, with 10 bases between the two ends.

The chain joins TRBV2 to TRBJ1-6, with D maybe TRBD1 (5 bases). Trimming pared 10 bases from V and 3 bases from J, leaving 19 bases between. Germline CDR1 SNHLY, CDR2 FYNNEI. CDR3 length: 16 amino acids. The CDR3 is CATQGGRGGYNSPLHF. CDR3 sequence (DNA): TGTGCCACCCAGGGAGGTAGGGGAGGCTATAATTCACCCCTCCACTTT.

The chain is built from TRBV9 and TRBJ2-1; 10 bases line up with TRBD2. Germline CDR1 is SGDLS and CDR2 is YYNGEE. The CDR3 totals 15 residues. V lost 0 bases to trimming and J lost 7 bases; unmatched junction nucleotides: 4. Here the CDR3 DNA reads TGTGCCAGCAGCGTAGCTAGCGGGGGTGGTAATGAGCAGTTCTTC. This translates into CASSVASGGGNEQFF. Full variable domain (outside the CDR3, taken from reference TRBV9 and TRBJ2-1): DSGVTQTPKHLITATGQRVTLRCSPRSGDLSVYWYQQSLDQGLQFLIQYYNGEERAKGNILERFSAQQFPDLHSELNLSSLELGDSALYFCASSVASGGGNEQFFGPGTRLTVL.

This clone was counted a single time. The V and J genes are TRBV2 and TRBJ2-7, with no clear D. This CDR3 has 12 residues. CDR1 and CDR2 from the germline V gene are SNHLY and FYNNEI. V was shortened by 1 base and J by 7 bases, with 8 bases between the two germline ends. CDR3 bases: TGTGCCAGCAGTGAAGTTAGGCGGGAGCAGTACTTC. Amino acids: CASSEVRREQYF.

The J gene is TRBJ2-3, the V gene TRBV12-5; D not certain. This CDR3 is built from 11 residues. CDR1 and CDR2 from the germline V gene are LGHNT and FRNRAP. V lost 7 bases and J 1 base, leaving 3 bases between the germline ends. CDR3 amino acids: CASAGTDTQYF. The DNA for the CDR3 is TGTGCTAGTGCCGGCACAGATACGCAGTATTTT.

The chain combines TRBV29-1 with TRBJ2-1; 16 positions match TRBD2. CDR3 length: 17 residues. V trimming: 6 bases; J trimming: 0 bases; junction bases outside the gene matches: 5. Germline CDR1 SQVTM, CDR2 ANQGSEA. The CDR3 protein is CSVMGLAGGHSYNEQFF. The CDR3 coding sequence is TGCAGCGTAATGGGACTAGCGGGGGGGCACTCCTACAATGAGCAGTTCTTC.

This chain uses TRBV7-8 with TRBJ2-7, with a weak D call TRBD2 (7 bases). Germline V gene sequence: CDR1 SGHVS, CDR2 FQNEAQ. V lost 0 bases and J 1 base, leaving 16 bases between the germline ends. The CDR3 is made up of 17 amino acids. CDR3 loop: CASSLALGGAVSYEQYF. DNA of the CDR3: TGTGCCAGCAGCTTAGCGCTAGGGGGGGCCGTTTCCTACGAGCAGTACTTC. Drawing the rest from reference TRBV7-8 and TRBJ2-7, the complete variable domain is GAGVSQSPRYKVAKRGQDVALRCDPISGHVSLFWYQQALGQGPEFLTYFQNEAQLDKSGLPSDRFFAERPEGSVSTLKIQRTQQEDSAVYLCASSLALGGAVSYEQYFGPGTRLTVT.

This sequence joins TRBV7-8 and TRBJ1-1; a weak D match, TRBD1 (5 bases). Trimming took 4 bases from V and 0 from J, leaving 12 bases between them. This CDR3 is built from 15 residues. The germline V gene encodes CDR1 SGHVS and CDR2 FQNEAQ. Written as DNA, the CDR3 is TGTGCCAGCAGCTCTGAAGACAGCATGAACACTGAAGCTTTCTTT. Residues: CASSSEDSMNTEAFF.